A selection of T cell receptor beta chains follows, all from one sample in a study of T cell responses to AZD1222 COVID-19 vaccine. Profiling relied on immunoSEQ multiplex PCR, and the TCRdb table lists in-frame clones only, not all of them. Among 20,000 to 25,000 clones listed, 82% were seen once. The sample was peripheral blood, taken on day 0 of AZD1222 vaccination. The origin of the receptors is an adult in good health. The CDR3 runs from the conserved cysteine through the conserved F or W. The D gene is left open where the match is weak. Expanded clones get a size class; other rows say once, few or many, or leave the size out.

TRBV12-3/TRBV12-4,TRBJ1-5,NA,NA,TGTGCCAGCAGTTTAGGCCACAATCAGCCCCAGCATTTT,CASSLGHNQPQHF
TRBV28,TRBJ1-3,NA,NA,TGTGCCAGCAGTCCCGTCCGCTCTGGAAACACCATATATTTT,CASSPVRSGNTIYF
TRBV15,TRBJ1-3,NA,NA,TGTGCCACCAGCAGGGGAAGTTCTGGAAACACCATATATTTT,CATSRGSSGNTIYF
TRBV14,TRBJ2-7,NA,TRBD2,TGTGCCAGCAGCCCACTAGCGGGAGGCACCTACGAGCAGTACTTC,CASSPLAGGTYEQYF
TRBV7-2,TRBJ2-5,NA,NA,TGTGCCAGCAGCTTAAGCTTTGGCCAAGAGACCCAGTACTTC,CASSLSFGQETQYF
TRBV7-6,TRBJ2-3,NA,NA,TGTGCCAGCAGCTTAGGCAGAGCCACAGATACGCAGTATTTT,CASSLGRATDTQYF
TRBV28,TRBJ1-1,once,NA,TGTGCCAGCAGTTTAGATCCCACTGAAGCTTTCTTT,CASSLDPTEAFF
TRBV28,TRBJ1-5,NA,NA,TGTGCCAGCAGAGGTGGGAGCAATCAGCCCCAGCATTTT,CASRGGSNQPQHF
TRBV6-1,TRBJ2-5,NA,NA,TGTGCCAGCAGCCAACAGGGACTGGGGGGACAGACCCAGTACTTC,CASSQQGLGGQTQYF
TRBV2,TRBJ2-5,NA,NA,TGTGCCAGCAGTGATGGAGGAGAGACCCAGTACTTC,CASSDGGETQYF
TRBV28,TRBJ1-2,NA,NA,TGTGCCAGCAGTTTAAGGGGCAGCTATGGCTACACCTTC,CASSLRGSYGYTF
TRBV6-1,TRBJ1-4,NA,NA,TGTGCCAGCAGTGAAATGGGGGGGAATGAAAAACTGTTTTTT,CASSEMGGNEKLFF
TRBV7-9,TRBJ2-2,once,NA,TGTGCCAGCAAGTTAGGGACGAACACCGGGGAGCTGTTTTTT,CASKLGTNTGELFF
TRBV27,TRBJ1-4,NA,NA,TGTGCCAGCAGCCTCCGCGGCGACTTCAATGAAAAACTGTTTTTT,CASSLRGDFNEKLFF
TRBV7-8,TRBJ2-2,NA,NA,TGTGCCAGCAGCGACCGAGGGGGGAACACCGGGGAGCTGTTTTTT,CASSDRGGNTGELFF
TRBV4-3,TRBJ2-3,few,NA,TGCGCCAGCAGCCAAATGTCGGGGACAGATACGCAGTATTTT,CASSQMSGTDTQYF
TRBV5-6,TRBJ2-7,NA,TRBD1,TGTGCCAGCAGCTTGGGGGGGACAGGGGAGCAGTACTTC,CASSLGGTGEQYF
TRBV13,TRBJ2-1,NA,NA,TGTGCCAGCAGCTTATTCCGGGGTGAGCAGTTCTTC,CASSLFRGEQFF
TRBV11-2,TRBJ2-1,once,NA,TGTGCCAGCAGCTTCGGCACAGGAGCGGGCTCCTACAATGAGCAGTTCTTC,CASSFGTGAGSYNEQFF
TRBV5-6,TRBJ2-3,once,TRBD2,TGTGCCAGCAGCGATTTAGCGGGGGCCAGCACAGATACGCAGTATTTT,CASSDLAGASTDTQYF
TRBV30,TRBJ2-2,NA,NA,TGTGCCCAAACCCGCGGTGTGGAGCTGTTTTTT,CAQTRGVELFF
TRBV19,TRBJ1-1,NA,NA,TGTGCCAGTATTTCGGAGGGAGGGGACACTGAAGCTTTCTTT,CASISEGGDTEAFF
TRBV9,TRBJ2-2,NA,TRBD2,TGTGCCAGCAGCGCGGGACTAGCGGGGGGAACCGGGGAGCTGTTTTTT,CASSAGLAGGTGELFF
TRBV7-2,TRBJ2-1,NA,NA,TGTGCCAGCAGCTTTATGGCGGAAGTATCATACAATGAGCAGTTCTTC,CASSFMAEVSYNEQFF
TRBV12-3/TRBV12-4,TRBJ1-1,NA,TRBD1,TGTGCCAGAACGGACAGGGGAAACACTGAAGCTTTCTTT,CARTDRGNTEAFF